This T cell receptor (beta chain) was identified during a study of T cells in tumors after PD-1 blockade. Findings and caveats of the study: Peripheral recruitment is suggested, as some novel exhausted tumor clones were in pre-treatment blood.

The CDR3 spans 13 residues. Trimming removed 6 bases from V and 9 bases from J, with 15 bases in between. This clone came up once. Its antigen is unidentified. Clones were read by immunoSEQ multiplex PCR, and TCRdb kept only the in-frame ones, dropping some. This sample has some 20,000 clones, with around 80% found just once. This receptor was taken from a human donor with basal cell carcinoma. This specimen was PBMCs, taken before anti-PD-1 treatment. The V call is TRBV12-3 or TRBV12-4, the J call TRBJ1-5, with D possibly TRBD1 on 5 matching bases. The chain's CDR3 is CASRRDGDGPQHF. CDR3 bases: TGTGCCAGCAGAAGGGACGGCGACGGGCCCCAGCATTTT.